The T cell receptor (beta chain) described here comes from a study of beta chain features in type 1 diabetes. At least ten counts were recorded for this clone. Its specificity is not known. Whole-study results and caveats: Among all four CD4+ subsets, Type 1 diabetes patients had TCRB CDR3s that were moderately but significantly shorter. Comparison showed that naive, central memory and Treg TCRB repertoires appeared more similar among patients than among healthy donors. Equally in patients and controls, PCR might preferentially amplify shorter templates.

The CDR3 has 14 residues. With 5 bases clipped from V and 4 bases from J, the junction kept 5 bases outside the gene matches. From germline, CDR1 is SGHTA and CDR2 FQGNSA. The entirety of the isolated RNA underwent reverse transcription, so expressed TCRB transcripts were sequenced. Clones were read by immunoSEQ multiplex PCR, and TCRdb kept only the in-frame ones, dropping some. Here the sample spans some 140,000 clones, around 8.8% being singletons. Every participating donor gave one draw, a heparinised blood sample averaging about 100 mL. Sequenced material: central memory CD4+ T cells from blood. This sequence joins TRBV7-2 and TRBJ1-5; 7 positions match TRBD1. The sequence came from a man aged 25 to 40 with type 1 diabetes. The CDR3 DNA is TGTGCCAGCAGCAATCAGGGGGGAAATCAGCCCCAGCATTTT. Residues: CASSNQGGNQPQHF.